The 30 T cell receptor beta chains given below trace back to one sample, sequenced in a study of blood T cell repertoires in COVID-19. Libraries were prepared by immunoSEQ multiplex PCR; TCRdb keeps only in-frame clonotypes and omits some of them. The sample carries 350,000 to 400,000 clones, about nine tenths recorded once. Sequencing was carried out using PBMCs or T cells enriched from blood (not recorded which). These receptors were obtained from a woman aged 40-49 years who had been exposed to COVID-19.

The CDR3 DNA is TGTGCCAGCAGTAGGACAGGCGAGGCTAATGAAAAACTGTTTTTT. Translated: CASSRTGEANEKLFF. This chain uses TRBV6-5 with TRBJ1-4; 7 bases match TRBD1. Germline CDR1 is MNHEY and CDR2 is SVGAGI. The CDR3 spans 15 residues. V was pared by 5 bases and J by 3 bases, with 6 bases of the junction left unmatched.

The rearrangement uses TRBV7-3 and TRBJ2-1, with 14 positions matching TRBD2. The CDR3 is made up of 19 amino acids. Losses at the gene ends were 5 bases for V and 0 bases for J; bases not matched to a gene: 9. Germline V gene sequence: CDR1 SGHTA, CDR2 FQGTGA. The CDR3 DNA sequence: TGTGCCAGCAGCCTGACTAGCGGGGGGGCCCCGAGCTCCTACAATGAGCAGTTCTTC. Protein sequence: CASSLTSGGAPSSYNEQFF. Complete variable domain (other parts from reference TRBV7-3 and TRBJ2-1): GAGVSQTPSNKVTEKGKYVELRCDPISGHTALYWYRQSLGQGPEFLIYFQGTGAADDSGLPNDRFFAVRPEGSVSTLKIQRTERGDSAVYLCASSLTSGGAPSSYNEQFFGPGTRLTVL.

The chain couples TRBV30 to TRBJ1-5, with 10 bases identical to TRBD1. Looked up from germline, CDR1 is GTSNPN and CDR2 is SVGIG (reference sequence). CDR3 size: 15 residues. J was trimmed by 1 base and V by 5 bases; bases with no gene match: 5. Here the CDR3 DNA reads TGTGCCTGGGGGGACAGGGGTTTGAGCAATCAGCCCCAGCATTTT. The encoded protein is CAWGDRGLSNQPQHF.

The chain couples TRBV9 to TRBJ2-7; D ambiguous. The germline V gene encodes CDR1 SGDLS and CDR2 YYNGEE. This CDR3 region has 14 residues. Trimming took off 0 bases at V and 6 bases at J, with 13 bases between the two ends. CDR3 nucleotide sequence: TGTGCCAGCAGCGTAGACGTTGCCTACCGCGAGCAGTACTTC. It codes for CASSVDVAYREQYF.

The V gene is TRBV5-1, the J gene TRBJ1-2; 8 bases fit TRBD1. CDR3 length: 14 residues. CDR1 is SGHRS, CDR2 YFSETQ, per germline. The trim removed 3 bases at V and 4 bases at J, leaving 5 bases unmatched. As DNA, the CDR3 is TGCGCCAGCAGCTCGGCAGGGGGCAGCTATGGCTACACCTTC. Protein: CASSSAGGSYGYTF. Using reference TRBV5-1 and TRBJ1-2 for the parts outside the CDR3, the full variable domain is KAGVTQTPRYLIKTRGQQVTLSCSPISGHRSVSWYQQTPGQGLQFLFEYFSETQRNKGNFPGRFSGRQFSNSRSEMNVSTLELGDSALYLCASSSAGGSYGYTFGSGTRLTVV.

The chain links TRBV11-1 to TRBJ1-2, with TRBD1 identical over 9 bases. Losses at the gene ends were 5 bases for V and 7 bases for J; bases not matched to a gene: 11. Germline values: CDR1 SGHAT, CDR2 FQDESV (reference sequence). This CDR3 is 15 amino acids long. This CDR3 reads CASSPGTGWVRGYTF. DNA of the CDR3: TGTGCCAGCAGCCCAGGGACAGGGTGGGTTCGTGGCTACACCTTC. Filled out from reference TRBV11-1 and TRBJ1-2, the complete variable domain reads EAEVAQSPRYKITEKSQAVAFWCDPISGHATLYWYRQILGQGPELLVQFQDESVVDDSQLPKDRFSAERLKGVDSTLKIQPAELGDSAMYLCASSPGTGWVRGYTFGSGTRLTVV.

The chain couples TRBV27 to TRBJ2-1, with D perhaps matching TRBD2 (5 bases). The CDR3 covers 14 residues. V was trimmed by 5 bases and J by 3 bases, leaving 11 bases between them. Germline-derived CDR1 and CDR2 are MNHEY and SMNVEV (reference sequence). The CDR3 loop is CASSPFGNYNEQFF. For the CDR3, the DNA is TGTGCCAGCAGTCCTTTCGGGAACTACAATGAGCAGTTCTTC.

The chain recombines TRBV30 with TRBJ1-5; the D gene is possibly TRBD1 (5 bases). There are 14 residues in the CDR3. V lost 2 bases and J 7 bases, leaving 15 bases between the germline ends. Germline V gene data show CDR1 as GTSNPN and CDR2 as SVGIG (reference sequence). The CDR3 coding sequence is TGTGCCTGGAGTTTATTCCCAAGGGGACAGCCCCAGCATTTT. Translation: CAWSLFPRGQPQHF.

This rearrangement joins TRBV7-2 to TRBJ1-1; 8 nucleotides agree with TRBD1. This CDR3 has 15 residues. Germline CDR1 reads SGHTA; CDR2 reads FQGNSA. Losses at the gene ends were 5 bases for V and 1 base for J; bases not matched to a gene: 6. This CDR3 is CASSGAGGPNTEAFF. The CDR3 DNA follows: TGTGCCAGCAGCGGGGCAGGGGGCCCGAACACTGAAGCTTTCTTT.

The J gene is TRBJ1-1, the V gene TRBV5-5; perhaps TRBD1 as D (6 bases). Trimming pared 5 bases from V and 1 base from J, leaving 15 bases between. The CDR3 is made up of 15 amino acids. From germline, CDR1 is SGHKS and CDR2 YYEKEE (reference sequence). Written as DNA, the CDR3 is TGTGCCAGCAGTTTAATGACAGGACCGAACACTGAAGCTTTCTTT. It codes for CASSLMTGPNTEAFF.

The chain recombines TRBV4-3 with TRBJ1-2, with 7 bases aligning to TRBD1. With 3 bases clipped from V and 0 bases from J, the junction kept 10 bases outside the gene matches. Germline CDR1 is LGHNA and CDR2 is YSLEER. CDR3 length: 17 residues. The CDR3 reads CASSQSAGQTANYGYTF. The CDR3 region has the DNA TGCGCCAGCAGCCAGTCTGCGGGACAGACAGCTAACTATGGCTACACCTTC.

The V gene is TRBV18, the J gene TRBJ1-5; TRBD1 is a possible D gene (6 bases). V lost 3 bases, J lost 0 bases, and 15 bases lay in between. The CDR3 spans 17 residues. Germline CDR1 reads KGHSH; CDR2 reads LQKENI. This CDR3 reads CASSPTVGQLSNQPQHF. In DNA form, the CDR3 reads TGTGCCAGCTCACCGACCGTAGGACAGCTTAGCAATCAGCCCCAGCATTTT.

The V and J genes are TRBV6-2 or TRBV6-3 and TRBJ1-6; a possible D gene is TRBD1 (6 bases). The V gene's germline CDR1 is MNHEY and CDR2 SVGEGT. This CDR3 is 15 amino acids long. Trimming left V 2 bases short and J 7 bases short, with 12 bases between. CDR3 coding DNA: TGTGCCAGCAGTTACGGCGGGGGGCCAAATTCACCCCTCCACTTT. Translated, it gives CASSYGGGPNSPLHF.

This clone is a singleton in its sample. The genes are TRBV10-1 and TRBJ1-1, with D possibly being TRBD1 (5 bases). The CDR3 totals 14 residues. CDR1 is WNHNN and CDR2 is SYGVQD in the germline V gene (reference sequence). The V and J ends lost 5 bases and 6 bases respectively, with 16 bases between them. The CDR3 loop reads CASSWGGLGAEAFF. In nucleotides, the CDR3 is TGCGCCAGCAGTTGGGGGGGGTTAGGGGCTGAAGCTTTCTTT.

Only a few counts were recorded for this clone. J is TRBJ1-1 and V is TRBV11-3; perhaps TRBD1 as D (5 bases). Trimming pared 5 bases from V and 5 bases from J, leaving 12 bases between. The CDR3 is made up of 13 amino acids. Germline V CDR1 and CDR2: SGHNT, YENEEA. The CDR3 reads CASSMSRGTEAFF. The CDR3 DNA sequence: TGTGCCAGCAGCATGTCTAGGGGAACTGAAGCTTTCTTT. The variable domain in full, with the rest retrieved from reference TRBV11-3 and TRBJ1-1, is EAGVVQSPRYKIIEKKQPVAFWCNPISGHNTLYWYLQNLGQGPELLIRYENEEAVDDSQLPKDRFSAERLKGVDSTLKIQPAELGDSAVYLCASSMSRGTEAFFGQGTRLTVV.

The chain recombines TRBV30 with TRBJ1-6, with unresolved D. CDR1 and CDR2 from the germline V gene are GTSNPN and SVGIG (reference sequence). This CDR3 spans 13 amino acids. The CDR3 sequence is CASMSSYNSPLHF. In DNA form, the CDR3 reads TGTGCTTCTATGAGCTCCTATAATTCACCCCTCCACTTT. The whole variable domain, filled in from reference TRBV30 and TRBJ1-6, reads SQTIHQWPATLVQPVGSPLSLECTVEGTSNPNLYWYRQAAGRGLQLLFYSVGIGQISSEVPQNLSASRPQDRQFILSSKKLLLSDSGFYLCASMSSYNSPLHFGNGTRLTVT.

CDR3 sequence: CASSITGGETQYF. The DNA of the CDR3 is TGTGCCAGTAGTATTACAGGGGGAGAGACCCAGTACTTC. The V gene is TRBV19, the J gene TRBJ2-5; TRBD1 matches 8 bases. J lost 4 bases, V lost 3 bases, and 1 base had no gene match. Germline V CDR1 and CDR2: LNHDA, SQIVND (reference sequence). This CDR3 spans 13 amino acids. Looking up the rest from reference TRBV19 and TRBJ2-5 gives the full variable domain: DGGITQSPKYLFRKEGQNVTLSCEQNLNHDAMYWYRQDPGQGLRLIYYSQIVNDFQKGDIAEGYSVSREKKESFPLTVTSAQKNPTAFYLCASSITGGETQYFGPGTRLLVL.

The chain is built from TRBV28 and TRBJ1-5; D may be TRBD1 (5 bases). The V end lost 2 bases, the J end lost 6 bases, and 11 bases lay between the germline ends. CDR3 length equals 14 residues. Germline values: CDR1 MDHEN, CDR2 SYDVKM. The CDR3 loop is CASSLGQGFQPQHF. DNA of the CDR3: TGTGCCAGCAGTTTAGGGCAGGGTTTTCAGCCCCAGCATTTT.

The gene calls are TRBV18 and TRBJ1-1; 8 bases agree with TRBD1. The CDR3 length is 11 residues. Trimming took 4 bases from V and 11 from J; bases not matched to a gene: 3. Germline V CDR1 and CDR2: KGHSH, LQKENI. The CDR3 DNA follows: TGTGCCAGCTCACTCGGACAGGGCGCTTTCTTT. It yields the protein CASSLGQGAFF. Variable domain in full (rest from reference TRBV18 and TRBJ1-1): NAGVMQNPRHLVRRRGQEARLRCSPMKGHSHVYWYRQLPEEGLKFMVYLQKENIIDESGMPKERFSAEFPKEGPSILRIQQVVRGDSAAYFCASSLGQGAFFGQGTRLTVV.

The rearrangement uses TRBV7-2 and TRBJ2-6, with 9 bases identical to TRBD1. The J segment lost 0 bases and the V segment lost 6 bases, leaving 12 bases of the junction unmatched. Germline loops: CDR1 SGHTA, CDR2 FQGNSA. This CDR3 region has 19 residues. CDR3 amino acids: CASRIPGQGTVSGANVLTF. The CDR3 DNA follows: TGTGCCAGCAGAATACCGGGACAGGGAACCGTCTCTGGGGCCAACGTCCTGACTTTC.

Regarding this clone: In the same sample, other DNA sequences code for this CDR3. The chain is built from TRBV6-5 and TRBJ1-6, with 11 bases fitting TRBD1. V lost 6 bases to trimming and J lost 10 bases; unmatched junction nucleotides: 2. This CDR3 is built from 13 residues. Germline lookup yields CDR1 MNHEY and CDR2 SVGAGI. CDR3 region: CASRGQGGSPLHF. Written as DNA, the CDR3 is TGTGCCAGCAGGGGACAGGGGGGATCACCCCTCCACTTT.

The V gene is TRBV24-1, the J gene TRBJ1-2, with TRBD1 matching over 12 bases. The CDR3 length is 16 residues. Germline CDR1 reads KGHDR; CDR2 reads SFDVKD. V trimming: 8 bases; J trimming: 2 bases; junction bases outside the gene matches: 8. The CDR3 sequence is CATIGTGGNGNYGYTF. CDR3 sequence (DNA): TGTGCCACCATCGGGACAGGGGGCAATGGGAACTATGGCTACACCTTC.

The DNA for the CDR3 is TGCGCCAGCAGTCAATCATCAGGGGACAATCAGCCCCAGCATTTT. Its protein is CASSQSSGDNQPQHF. This chain links TRBV23-1 with TRBJ1-5; tentatively, D is TRBD1 (6 bases). TRBV23-1 is flagged as an ORF with uncertain function. The CDR3 consists of 15 residues. Trimming cost V 0 bases and J 3 bases, with 9 bases left between them.

J is TRBJ1-2 and V is TRBV4-3; TRBD1 matches 7 bases. V shed 0 bases, J shed 3 bases, and the junction held 1 base outside the gene matches. The CDR3 loop spans 14 amino acids. Germline V CDR1 and CDR2: LGHNA, YSLEER. This chain's CDR3 is CASSQDTGDYGYTF. The CDR3 nucleotides read TGCGCCAGCAGCCAAGATACAGGGGACTATGGCTACACCTTC.

This rearrangement joins TRBV6-1 to TRBJ1-1; D not resolved. The CDR3 sequence is 14 residues long. V shed 0 bases and J shed 4 bases, with 9 bases lying between them. CDR1 is MNHNS and CDR2 is SASEGT in the germline V gene. In DNA, the CDR3 is TGTGCCAGCAGTGAAGCGCCGGGGTTCACTGAAGCTTTCTTT. Translating it yields CASSEAPGFTEAFF.

The rearrangement links TRBV27 to TRBJ1-1, with D possibly TRBD1 on 6 matching bases. CDR3 length: 15 amino acids. V was clipped by 2 bases and J by 0 bases, with 10 bases between them. The V gene's germline CDR1 is MNHEY and CDR2 SMNVEV (reference sequence). The CDR3 bases are TGTGCCAGCAGTTTACGACAGGCGATGAACACTGAAGCTTTCTTT. Translation: CASSLRQAMNTEAFF.

V gene TRBV19 combines with J gene TRBJ1-1; no clear D gene. The CDR3 consists of 12 residues. V lost 3 bases, J lost 11 bases, and 13 bases lay in between. Germline CDR1 is LNHDA and CDR2 is SQIVND (reference sequence). CDR3 in DNA: TGTGCCAGTAGTATCCTGGGTGGGCACGCTTTCTTT. This codes for CASSILGGHAFF.

V and J are TRBV30 and TRBJ2-7; maybe TRBD2 (7 bases). There are 16 residues in the CDR3. Germline CDR1 is GTSNPN and CDR2 is SVGIG (reference sequence). Trimming took off 3 bases at V and 2 bases at J, with 20 bases between the two ends. In DNA, the CDR3 is TGTGCCTGGAGCGCAACGGGGGGCGCGACAACCTACGAGCAGTACTTC. It yields the protein CAWSATGGATTYEQYF.

J is TRBJ2-5 and V is TRBV20-1; 11 bases align to TRBD1. CDR3 length: 14 residues. CDR1 is DFQATT, CDR2 SNEGSKA, per germline (reference sequence). Unmatched junction bases numbered 5, after V lost 3 bases and J lost 5 bases. The CDR3 sequence: CSASRTGGRETQYF. CDR3 nucleotides: TGCAGTGCTAGTCGGACAGGGGGCAGGGAGACCCAGTACTTC.

This clone showed up just once. The gene calls are TRBV5-4 and TRBJ1-1; D remains ambiguous. Germline CDR1 reads SGHNT; CDR2 reads YYREEE (reference sequence). The CDR3 has 16 residues. V was cut by 5 bases and J by 0 bases, with 17 bases left in between. In nucleotides, the CDR3 is TGTGCCAGCAGTTCAAACCATGTTAACATGAACACTGAAGCTTTCTTT. Encoded protein: CASSSNHVNMNTEAFF.